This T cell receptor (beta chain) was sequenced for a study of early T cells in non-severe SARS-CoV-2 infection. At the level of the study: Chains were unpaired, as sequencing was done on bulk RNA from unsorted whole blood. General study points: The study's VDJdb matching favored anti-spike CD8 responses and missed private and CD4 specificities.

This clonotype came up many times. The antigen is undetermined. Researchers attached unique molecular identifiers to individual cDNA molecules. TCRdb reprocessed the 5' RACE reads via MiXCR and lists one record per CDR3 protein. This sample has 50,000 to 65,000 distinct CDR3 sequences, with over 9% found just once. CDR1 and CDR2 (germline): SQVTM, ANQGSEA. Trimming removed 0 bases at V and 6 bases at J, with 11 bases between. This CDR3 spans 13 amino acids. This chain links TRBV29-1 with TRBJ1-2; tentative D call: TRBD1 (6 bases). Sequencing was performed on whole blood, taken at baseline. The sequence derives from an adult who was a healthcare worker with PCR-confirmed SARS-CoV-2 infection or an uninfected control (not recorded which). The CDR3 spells CSVEDGWDNGYTF. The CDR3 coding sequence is TGCAGCGTTGAAGATGGATGGGACAATGGCTACACCTTC.